These T cell receptor beta chains were read from a single sample in a study of graft-versus-host responses after intestinal transplantation. Clones were read by immunoSEQ multiplex PCR, and TCRdb kept only the in-frame ones, dropping some. Of tens of thousands of clones in the sample, roughly 90% were seen once. No antigen is known for these receptors. The material sequenced was unstimulated CD8+ T cells sorted from spleen or lymph node cells, taken before intestinal transplant. The receptors come from a human donor who received an intestinal transplant. Each CDR3 is given with its conserved first and last residue. The D gene is left open where the match is weak. Not every row has a clone size; where given, it reads once, few, many or a size class.

abundance,d_gene,j_gene,v_gene,CDR3aa,CDR3nt
-,-,TRBJ2-3,TRBV25-1,CASSDRDPDTQYF,TGTGCCAGCAGTGACCGCGATCCAGATACGCAGTATTTT
-,TRBD2,TRBJ2-3,TRBV4-2,CASSRALLLAGGTASTDTQYF,TGTGCCAGCAGCCGGGCTCTGCTGCTAGCGGGGGGCACAGCTAGCACAGATACGCAGTATTTT
-,-,TRBJ1-2,TRBV13,CASSLGAGTNYGYTF,TGTGCCAGCAGCTTAGGAGCAGGGACTAACTATGGCTACACCTTC
once,-,TRBJ2-7,TRBV28,CASSLGQEGYEQYF,TGTGCCAGCAGTTTAGGACAGGAGGGCTACGAGCAGTACTTC
-,-,TRBJ2-3,TRBV11-2,CASSSRSGPQEADTQYF,TGTGCCAGCAGCTCCCGGAGCGGACCCCAAGAGGCAGATACGCAGTATTTT
-,-,TRBJ1-1,TRBV27,CASSWASNTEAFF,TGTGCCAGCAGTTGGGCCAGTAACACTGAAGCTTTCTTT
-,-,TRBJ2-4,TRBV7-9,CASSGGADIQYF,TGTGCCAGCAGCGGTGGGGCGGACATTCAGTACTTC
-,-,TRBJ1-1,TRBV14,CASSLGRDTEAFF,TGTGCCAGCAGCCTGGGGAGGGACACTGAAGCTTTCTTT
-,TRBD1,TRBJ1-2,TRBV15,CATSRDRDRDNYGYTF,TGTGCCACCAGCAGAGATCGGGACAGGGATAACTATGGCTACACCTTC
-,-,TRBJ2-7,TRBV19,CASRVAALSSYEQYF,TGTGCCAGTAGAGTCGCAGCGCTGAGCTCCTACGAGCAGTACTTC
-,-,TRBJ2-1,TRBV10-2,CASSAVASSSYNEQFF,TGCGCCAGCAGTGCGGTAGCGAGTAGCTCCTACAATGAGCAGTTCTTC
once,TRBD1,TRBJ2-1,TRBV28,CASTRGGDDNEQFF,TGTGCCAGCACGCGAGGGGGCGACGACAATGAGCAGTTCTTC
-,TRBD2,TRBJ2-7,TRBV9,CASSPQGLAGSGEQYF,TGTGCCAGCAGCCCCCAGGGACTAGCGGGATCGGGGGAGCAGTACTTC
-,TRBD1,TRBJ1-4,TRBV4-2,CASSQTSSGGGVEKLFF,TGTGCCAGCAGCCAGACATCTTCAGGGGGAGGTGTGGAAAAACTGTTTTTT
-,-,TRBJ2-7,TRBV6-6,CASSTARLEQYF,TGTGCCAGCAGCACAGCCCGCTTAGAGCAGTACTTC
-,TRBD2,TRBJ2-1,TRBV5-4,CASSLGQREYDEQFF,TGTGCCAGCAGCTTGGGCCAGCGGGAGTATGATGAGCAGTTCTTC
few,-,TRBJ2-7,TRBV28,CASSSIQGFYEQYF,TGTGCCAGCAGTTCTATACAGGGTTTCTACGAGCAGTACTTC
-,TRBD2,TRBJ2-1,TRBV28,CARALLAGEGVGEQFF,TGTGCGCGCGCATTACTAGCGGGAGAAGGTGTAGGGGAGCAGTTCTTC
-,TRBD2,TRBJ2-1,TRBV9,CASSVGGRSVNEQFF,TGTGCCAGCAGCGTTGGCGGGAGGTCCGTCAATGAGCAGTTCTTC
-,TRBD1,TRBJ1-1,TRBV4-1,CASSQRQGKTEAFF,TGCGCCAGCAGCCAGAGACAGGGGAAGACTGAAGCTTTCTTT
once,TRBD1,TRBJ2-5,TRBV4-1,CASSQEAPGGGETQYF,TGCGCCAGCAGCCAAGAGGCCCCAGGGGGCGGGGAGACCCAGTACTTC
hyperexpanded,TRBD1,TRBJ1-2,TRBV4-1,CASSQTGGGLYGYTF,TGCGCCAGCAGTCAAACAGGGGGTGGGCTCTATGGCTACACCTTC
once,TRBD2,TRBJ2-3,TRBV28,CASSLWTSGSVSTDTQYF,TGTGCCAGCAGTTTATGGACTAGCGGGTCTGTAAGCACAGATACGCAGTATTTT
-,TRBD1,TRBJ1-2,TRBV5-4,CASSQDRVDGYTF,TGTGCCAGCAGCCAGGACAGGGTTGATGGCTACACCTTC
-,-,TRBJ2-7,TRBV28,CASSPALGGAYEQYF,TGTGCCAGCAGTCCGGCCCTAGGCGGAGCCTACGAGCAGTACTTC
once,-,TRBJ2-2,TRBV4-1,CASSYDRSTGELFF,TGCGCCAGCAGCTACGACAGGAGCACCGGGGAGCTGTTTTTT
-,TRBD1,TRBJ2-7,TRBV5-1,CASSLGPGQAYEQYF,TGCGCCAGCAGCCTGGGGCCGGGACAGGCTTACGAGCAGTACTTC
-,TRBD1,TRBJ2-7,TRBV15,CATSGPSWDRGTHEQYF,TGTGCCACCAGCGGACCATCCTGGGACAGGGGGACCCACGAGCAGTACTTC
-,TRBD2,TRBJ2-1,TRBV7-9,CASSPSGGPEHNEQFF,TGTGCCAGCAGCCCCTCGGGAGGGCCCGAACACAATGAGCAGTTCTTC
-,TRBD1,TRBJ2-7,TRBV5-1,CASSVQGMNEQYF,TGCGCCAGCAGCGTACAGGGGATGAACGAGCAGTACTTC
-,-,TRBJ2-7,TRBV27,CASSLRRDYEQYF,TGTGCCAGCAGTTTAAGGCGGGACTACGAGCAGTACTTC
-,TRBD2,TRBJ2-7,TRBV28,CASSMSGLAGPYEQYF,TGTGCCAGCAGTATGTCCGGACTAGCGGGCCCCTACGAGCAGTACTTC
once,-,TRBJ1-2,TRBV27,CASSYDRTSNYGYTF,TGTGCCAGCAGTTACGACAGGACCTCTAACTATGGCTACACCTTC
-,-,TRBJ2-2,TRBV9,CASSDTQWGGNTGELFF,TGTGCCAGCAGCGACACCCAATGGGGAGGGAACACCGGGGAGCTGTTTTTT
few,TRBD2,TRBJ2-1,TRBV19,CASSITGLAVNEQFF,TGTGCCAGTAGTATCACGGGACTAGCGGTAAATGAGCAGTTCTTC
-,-,TRBJ2-2,TRBV7-6,CASSFAGSPTGELFF,TGTGCCAGCAGCTTCGCCGGGAGCCCCACCGGGGAGCTGTTTTTT
-,TRBD1,TRBJ1-1,TRBV10-3,CAISRGPHTEAFF,TGTGCCATCAGCAGGGGGCCGCACACTGAAGCTTTCTTT
-,-,TRBJ1-4,TRBV2,CASSDVREGNEKLFF,TGTGCCAGCAGTGATGTCAGGGAGGGAAATGAAAAACTGTTTTTT
-,-,TRBJ2-2,TRBV5-6,CASSLLGANTGELFF,TGTGCCAGCAGCTTATTAGGGGCGAACACCGGGGAGCTGTTTTTT
-,-,TRBJ2-5,TRBV6-5,CASSYGIQETQYF,TGTGCCAGCAGTTACGGCATACAAGAGACCCAGTACTTC
once,-,TRBJ2-7,TRBV5-6,CASSTYRDLPYEQYF,TGTGCCAGCAGCACCTACCGGGACTTACCCTACGAGCAGTACTTC
-,TRBD2,TRBJ2-7,TRBV28,CASRVLGSGGSYEQYF,TGTGCCAGCAGAGTTTTGGGCAGCGGGGGCTCCTACGAGCAGTACTTC
-,TRBD1,TRBJ2-7,TRBV10-2,CASRGQGPYEQYF,TGCGCCAGCAGGGGACAGGGTCCCTACGAGCAGTACTTC
-,-,TRBJ2-7,TRBV5-1,CASSPTGSSSYEQYF,TGCGCCAGCAGCCCAACAGGGTCTAGCTCCTACGAGCAGTACTTC
-,-,TRBJ2-5,TRBV15,CATSEVAETQYF,TGTGCCACCAGCGAAGTAGCCGAGACCCAGTACTTC
-,TRBD2,TRBJ2-7,TRBV4-1,CASSHPGTKYEQYF,TGCGCCAGCAGCCATCCCGGGACTAAGTACGAGCAGTACTTC
-,-,TRBJ2-5,TRBV5-6,CASSLVSGTYQETQYF,TGTGCCAGCAGCTTGGTCTCCGGGACATACCAAGAGACCCAGTACTTC
-,-,TRBJ2-7,TRBV10-2,CASSESGGGPYEQYF,TGCGCCAGCAGTGAGTCGGGGGGGGGCCCCTACGAGCAGTACTTC
once,-,TRBJ1-1,TRBV7-9,CASSSSYRETEAFF,TGTGCCAGCAGCTCCAGTTACAGGGAGACTGAAGCTTTCTTT
-,TRBD1,TRBJ2-7,TRBV7-8,CASSYHRGQYSYEQYF,TGTGCCAGCAGCTACCACAGGGGGCAGTACTCCTACGAGCAGTACTTC
-,TRBD1,TRBJ1-2,TRBV7-9,CASSQGQVYGYTF,TGTGCCAGCAGTCAAGGACAGGTCTATGGCTACACCTTC
-,-,TRBJ2-2,TRBV19,CASKAGTNTGELFF,TGTGCCAGTAAGGCAGGGACGAACACCGGGGAGCTGTTTTTT
-,-,TRBJ1-5,TRBV2,CASSERTGNQPQHF,TGTGCCAGCAGTGAAAGAACGGGCAATCAGCCCCAGCATTTT
once,-,TRBJ2-5,TRBV28,CASSFIGGAGETQYF,TGTGCCAGCAGTTTTATAGGGGGGGCAGGGGAGACCCAGTACTTC